The 31 T cell receptor beta chains below come from one sample, sequenced in a study of cytomegalovirus exposure and HLA in healthy donors. Primers included in the PCR were 60 Vbeta and 13 Jbeta primers. Sequencing used immunoSEQ multiplex PCR; TCRdb keeps in-frame clones, though not all of them. The table lists roughly 120,000 clones, 60% to 85% of them singletons. The source material was PBMCs. These receptor sequences come from a man in his fifties or sixties in good health and CMV-seropositive.

The chain couples TRBV4-2 to TRBJ1-2; TRBD1 aligns across 7 bases. The ends lost 2 bases at V and 8 bases at J; junction bases unmatched: 11. From germline, CDR1 is LGHNA and CDR2 YNFKEQ. The CDR3 is made up of 15 amino acids. CDR3 sequence: CASSQTDRDSVGYTF. CDR3 nucleotide sequence: TGTGCCAGCAGCCAAACCGACAGGGATTCGGTCGGCTACACCTTC.

V gene TRBV29-1 combines with J gene TRBJ1-6, with TRBD1 as a possible D gene (5 bases). CDR1 and CDR2 from the germline V gene are SQVTM and ANQGSEA. The germline V and J ends were trimmed by 4 bases and 6 bases, with 10 bases remaining between them. The CDR3 length is 13 residues. The CDR3 DNA reads as TGCAGCGTTGGGCAGGGTGGTAATTCACCCCTCCACTTT. Encoded protein: CSVGQGGNSPLHF.

The CDR3 DNA sequence: TGCGCCAGTCGGCGGCAGGGGAGCACCGGGGAGCTGTTTTTT. Protein: CASRRQGSTGELFF. The chain has TRBV5-1 and TRBJ2-2; a possible D gene is TRBD1 (6 bases). Looked up from germline, CDR1 is SGHRS and CDR2 is YFSETQ. Trimming removed 8 bases from V and 4 bases from J, with 15 bases in between. There are 14 residues in the CDR3.

CDR3 protein: CASSEGTGRGETQYF. The CDR3 nucleotides are TGTGCCAGCAGTGAAGGGACAGGGCGCGGGGAGACCCAGTACTTC. The J gene is TRBJ2-5, the V gene TRBV6-1, with TRBD1 matching over 8 bases. V dropped 1 base and J dropped 5; count of bases not matched to a gene: 6. This CDR3 has 15 residues. Germline assignment: CDR1 MNHNS and CDR2 SASEGT.

The V gene is TRBV2, the J gene TRBJ1-4; 7 bases line up with TRBD1. Germline assignment: CDR1 SNHLY and CDR2 FYNNEI. V was pared by 4 bases and J by 10 bases, with 3 bases of the junction left unmatched. This CDR3 is 12 amino acids long. CDR3 sequence: CASSVRGRKLFF. The CDR3 DNA is TGTGCCAGCAGTGTAAGGGGGCGAAAACTGTTTTTT.

V is TRBV9 and J is TRBJ1-1; D gene uncertain. Germline V gene sequence: CDR1 SGDLS, CDR2 YYNGEE. The CDR3 spans 15 residues. Trimming pared 0 bases from V and 0 bases from J, leaving 9 bases between. The CDR3 loop reads CASSVVRQMNTEAFF. CDR3 bases: TGTGCCAGCAGCGTAGTCAGACAAATGAACACTGAAGCTTTCTTT.

The CDR3 loop reads CASSGRAETSGSQYF. CDR3 DNA sequence: TGTGCCAGCAGCGGGAGGGCAGAAACTAGCGGGAGCCAGTACTTC. The V call is TRBV9, the J call TRBJ2-5, with 11 nucleotides matching TRBD2. Germline lookup yields CDR1 SGDLS and CDR2 YYNGEE. V shed 3 bases and J 10 bases; nucleotides not matched to a gene: 11. CDR3 size: 15 residues.

The CDR3 here is CASSSLRGSTEAFF. DNA of the CDR3: TGTGCCAGCAGTTCCCTGCGGGGGAGCACTGAAGCTTTCTTT. This chain connects TRBV27 to TRBJ1-1; TRBD1 might be the D (5 bases). V was pared by 4 bases and J by 4 bases, with 13 bases between. CDR3 size: 14 residues. Looked up from germline, CDR1 is MNHEY and CDR2 is SMNVEV (reference sequence).

The V call is TRBV5-1, the J call TRBJ2-7; the D gene is possibly TRBD1 (6 bases). CDR1 SGHRS and CDR2 YFSETQ come from the germline V gene. The CDR3 is made up of 15 amino acids. Trimming took 0 bases from V and 6 from J, leaving 16 bases between them. The CDR3 loop reads CASSLAPGHESEQYF. In nucleotides, the CDR3 is TGCGCCAGCAGCTTGGCCCCGGGACATGAGAGCGAGCAGTACTTC.

The rearrangement links TRBV5-6 to TRBJ2-2, with 9 bases aligning to TRBD2. Germline V gene sequence: CDR1 SGHDT, CDR2 YYEEEE. The CDR3 loop spans 16 amino acids. V shed 0 bases and J 9 bases; nucleotides not matched to a gene: 9. CDR3 protein: CASSLEGSGRFRELFF. The CDR3, as DNA: TGTGCCAGCAGCTTGGAGGGTAGCGGGAGATTCAGGGAGCTGTTTTTT.

The chain uses TRBV6-6 and TRBJ2-7; 9 bases fit TRBD2. This CDR3 is built from 13 residues. The V gene's germline CDR1 is MNHNY and CDR2 SVGAGI (reference sequence). Germline trimming cut 4 bases from V and 13 bases from J; bases unmatched to any gene: 11. CDR3 sequence (DNA): TGTGCCAGCAGTTGGGGAAATAGCGGGAGAGAATACTTC. Residues: CASSWGNSGREYF.

The chain employs TRBV29-1 and TRBJ2-1; D gene unclear. CDR3 length equals 11 residues. Germline CDR1 is SQVTM and CDR2 is ANQGSEA. V shed 4 bases and J shed 7 bases, with 8 bases lying between them. This chain's CDR3 is CSVAPQNEQFF. CDR3 bases: TGCAGCGTTGCCCCCCAGAATGAGCAGTTCTTC.

CDR3 in DNA: TGTGCCAGTAGGGAGACGGTGCGTGGCTACACCTTC. Protein: CASRETVRGYTF. The genes are TRBV19 and TRBJ1-2; D not certain. The germline V and J ends were trimmed by 6 bases and 7 bases, with 12 bases remaining between them. Germline CDR1 reads LNHDA; CDR2 reads SQIVND (reference sequence). The CDR3 spans 12 residues.

The chain is built from TRBV27 and TRBJ1-2, with D perhaps TRBD1 (6 bases). Trimming took off 2 bases at V and 8 bases at J, with 12 bases between the two ends. Germline-derived CDR1 and CDR2 are MNHEY and SMNVEV (reference sequence). The CDR3 runs to 13 residues. The CDR3: CASSLGGAGGYTF. The CDR3 coding sequence is TGTGCCAGCAGTTTAGGGGGGGCTGGGGGCTACACCTTC.

The chain uses TRBV5-1 and TRBJ2-5; TRBD2 agrees at 13 bases. Unmatched junction bases numbered 5, after V lost 2 bases and J lost 4 bases. The CDR3 totals 16 residues. Germline CDR1 reads SGHRS; CDR2 reads YFSETQ. CDR3 amino acids: CASSLGLAGALETQYF. As DNA, the CDR3 is TGCGCCAGCAGCTTAGGACTAGCGGGGGCCTTAGAGACCCAGTACTTC.

This chain joins TRBV30 and TRBJ2-3; 10 nucleotides match TRBD2. V was clipped by 2 bases and J by 7 bases; unmatched bases: 12. Germline values: CDR1 GTSNPN, CDR2 SVGIG (reference sequence). The CDR3 loop spans 16 amino acids. CDR3 in DNA: TGTGCCTGGAGTTCGGTAAGCGGGGGGGCCCAGAATACGCAGTATTTT. Its translation is CAWSSVSGGAQNTQYF. The full variable domain, in which reference TRBV30 and TRBJ2-3 provide the parts outside the CDR3, is SQTIHQWPATLVQPVGSPLSLECTVEGTSNPNLYWYRQAAGRGLQLLFYSVGIGQISSEVPQNLSASRPQDRQFILSSKKLLLSDSGFYLCAWSSVSGGAQNTQYFGPGTRLTVL.

The CDR3 sequence: CASSYDQGASNTEAFF. The DNA for the CDR3 is TGTGCCAGCAGTTATGATCAGGGGGCGTCGAACACTGAAGCTTTCTTT. The chain uses TRBV6-5 and TRBJ1-1; 8 positions agree with TRBD1. CDR1 is MNHEY, CDR2 SVGAGI, per germline. Germline trimming cut 3 bases from V and 1 base from J; bases unmatched to any gene: 7. The CDR3 loop spans 16 amino acids.

The chain carries TRBV2 and TRBJ2-1; 9 bases agree with TRBD1. Germline V CDR1 and CDR2: SNHLY, FYNNEI. The V gene end was trimmed by 6 bases and the J gene end by 8 bases; junction bases not matched to a gene: 8. The CDR3 covers 14 residues. The CDR3 nucleotides read TGTGCCAGCAGCCGGGACAGGGTCGTCCATGAGCAGTTCTTC. It translates to CASSRDRVVHEQFF.

This clone has just a few counts. The J gene is TRBJ2-7, the V gene TRBV6-5; 8 bases match TRBD1. Germline V gene data show CDR1 as MNHEY and CDR2 as SVGAGI. CDR3 length equals 14 residues. Trimming removed 8 bases from V and 1 base from J; junction bases left unmatched: 7. The CDR3 DNA sequence: TGTGCCAGCCAGGGGGCCGTGGGTTCCTACGAGCAGTACTTC. Translation: CASQGAVGSYEQYF.

The J gene is TRBJ1-2, the V gene TRBV29-1; 9 bases align to TRBD1. The CDR3 is made up of 12 amino acids. Germline V gene data show CDR1 as SQVTM and CDR2 as ANQGSEA. Losses at the gene ends were 6 bases for V and 8 bases for J; bases not matched to a gene: 7. The CDR3: CSVGGQGSGYTF. The CDR3 DNA is TGCAGCGTCGGTGGACAGGGGAGCGGCTACACCTTC.

This clone was found a few times. The chain employs TRBV19 and TRBJ1-1; no clear D. Trimming cost V 5 bases and J 0 bases, with 13 bases left between them. Germline values: CDR1 LNHDA, CDR2 SQIVND (reference sequence). The CDR3 runs to 15 residues. CDR3 DNA: TGTGCCAGTAGTGTCCGGGGATTAATGAACACTGAAGCTTTCTTT. Translating gives CASSVRGLMNTEAFF.

This clone was observed a handful of times. V is TRBV6-1 and J is TRBJ2-2, with 7 bases fitting TRBD1. Per germline, CDR1 MNHNS and CDR2 SASEGT. Trimming cost V 9 bases and J 6 bases; bases outside gene matches: 10. The CDR3 runs to 14 residues. The CDR3 sequence is CARRQGRNAGELFF. In DNA form, the CDR3 reads TGTGCCAGGCGACAGGGTCGTAACGCCGGGGAGCTGTTTTTT.

This chain uses TRBV5-1 with TRBJ2-1; TRBD2 matches at 8 bases. CDR3 size: 15 residues. J lost 5 bases, V lost 0 bases, and 4 bases had no gene match. Looked up from germline, CDR1 is SGHRS and CDR2 is YFSETQ. The CDR3 DNA is TGCGCCAGCAGCTTGGGGACTAGCCTTAACAATGAGCAGTTCTTC. This encodes CASSLGTSLNNEQFF.

This clone was detected once. The sample has other DNA sequences that encode this CDR3 too. This chain links TRBV30 with TRBJ1-3; TRBD1 matches 9 bases. The junction had 8 bases not matched to a gene; V was cut back by 4 bases and J by 7 bases. CDR1 GTSNPN and CDR2 SVGIG come from the germline V gene (reference sequence). The CDR3 totals 14 residues. CDR3 sequence reads: CAWTGQGVGNTIYF. In DNA, the CDR3 is TGTGCCTGGACGGGACAGGGAGTTGGTAACACCATATATTTT.

The chain employs TRBV25-1 and TRBJ2-7; D may be TRBD1 (6 bases). Trimming removed 1 base from V and 0 bases from J, with 10 bases in between. Germline CDR1 reads MGHDK; CDR2 reads SYGVNS. The CDR3 covers 15 residues. CDR3 sequence reads: CASSEWGQHSYEQYF. The CDR3 region has the DNA TGTGCCAGCAGTGAATGGGGACAACACTCCTACGAGCAGTACTTC.

This clone was seen many times. This CDR3 reads CASSTGTTSSYEQYF. CDR3 in DNA: TGTGCCAGTAGTACGGGGACTACCTCTTCCTACGAGCAGTACTTC. V usage is TRBV19 and J usage is TRBJ2-7; 7 bases line up with TRBD2. CDR3 length: 15 amino acids. J lost 1 base, V lost 4 bases, and 7 bases had no gene match. Per germline, CDR1 LNHDA and CDR2 SQIVND (reference sequence). Complete variable domain (other parts from reference TRBV19 and TRBJ2-7): DGGITQSPKYLFRKEGQNVTLSCEQNLNHDAMYWYRQDPGQGLRLIYYSQIVNDFQKGDIAEGYSVSREKKESFPLTVTSAQKNPTAFYLCASSTGTTSSYEQYFGPGTRLTVT.

The chain carries TRBV2 and TRBJ2-7; TRBD1 aligns across 9 bases. The V segment lost 4 bases and the J segment 2 bases; nucleotides outside the gene matches: 6. CDR1 SNHLY and CDR2 FYNNEI come from the germline V gene. CDR3 size: 15 residues. The CDR3 DNA sequence: TGTGCCAGCAGTGGGGCAAGACAGGGGGCCTACGAGCAGTACTTC. This translates into CASSGARQGAYEQYF. The whole variable domain, remainder taken from reference TRBV2 and TRBJ2-7, is EPEVTQTPSHQVTQMGQEVILRCVPISNHLYFYWYRQILGQKVEFLVSFYNNEISEKSEIFDDQFSVERPDGSNFTLKIRSTKLEDSAMYFCASSGARQGAYEQYFGPGTRLTVT.

This sequence joins TRBV6-5 and TRBJ1-1; D possibly corresponds to TRBD1 (5 bases). The CDR3 has 14 residues. CDR1 is MNHEY and CDR2 is SVGAGI in the germline V gene. V was cut by 7 bases and J by 0 bases, with 12 bases left in between. The CDR3 DNA sequence: TGTGCCAGCAACGACAGACGTTTGAACACTGAAGCTTTCTTT. Its translation: CASNDRRLNTEAFF.

The J gene is TRBJ2-5, the V gene TRBV5-1, with TRBD2 matching over 11 bases. Germline V CDR1 and CDR2: SGHRS, YFSETQ. Trimming at V came to 3 bases and at J to 6 bases, leaving 13 bases not matched to a gene. This CDR3 has 17 amino acids. CDR3 protein: CASSSGLAAGGLKTQYF. The DNA for the CDR3 is TGCGCCAGCAGCTCGGGACTAGCGGCAGGCGGTTTGAAGACCCAGTACTTC.

This chain uses TRBV6-1 with TRBJ1-4; D unclear. The CDR3 contains 15 residues. Germline CDR1 and CDR2: MNHNS and SASEGT. V shed 4 bases and J shed 5 bases, with 14 bases lying between them. The chain's CDR3 is CASSGSRVGNEKLFF. CDR3 nucleotides: TGTGCCAGCAGTGGATCACGGGTAGGAAATGAAAAACTGTTTTTT.

The chain joins TRBV28 to TRBJ2-1, with 7 positions matching TRBD1. CDR3 length equals 17 residues. With V trimmed by 5 bases and J by 5 bases, 15 bases remained unmatched. Germline V gene sequence: CDR1 MDHEN, CDR2 SYDVKM. This CDR3 reads CASSPQQGNAFNNEQFF. The DNA of the CDR3 is TGTGCCAGCAGTCCACAACAGGGGAACGCCTTCAACAATGAGCAGTTCTTC.